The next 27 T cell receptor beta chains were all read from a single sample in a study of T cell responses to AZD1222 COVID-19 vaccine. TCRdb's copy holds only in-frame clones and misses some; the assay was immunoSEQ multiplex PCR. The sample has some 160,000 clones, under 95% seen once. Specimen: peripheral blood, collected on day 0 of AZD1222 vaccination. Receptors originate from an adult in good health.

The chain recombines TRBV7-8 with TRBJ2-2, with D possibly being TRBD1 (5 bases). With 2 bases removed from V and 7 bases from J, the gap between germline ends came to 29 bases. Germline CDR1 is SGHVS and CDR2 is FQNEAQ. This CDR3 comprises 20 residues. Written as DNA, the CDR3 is TGTGCCAGCAGCTTACCGCCCGCTTACACGAGTAGCCAGGGCGGCGGGGAGCTGTTTTTT. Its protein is CASSLPPAYTSSQGGGELFF.

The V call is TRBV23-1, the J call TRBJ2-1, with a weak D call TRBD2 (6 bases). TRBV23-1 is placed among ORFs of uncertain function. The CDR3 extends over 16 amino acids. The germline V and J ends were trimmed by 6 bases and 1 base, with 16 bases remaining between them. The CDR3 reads CASSLRGRFSYNEQFF. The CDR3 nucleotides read TGCGCCAGCAGCCTACGAGGGAGGTTTTCCTACAATGAGCAGTTCTTC.

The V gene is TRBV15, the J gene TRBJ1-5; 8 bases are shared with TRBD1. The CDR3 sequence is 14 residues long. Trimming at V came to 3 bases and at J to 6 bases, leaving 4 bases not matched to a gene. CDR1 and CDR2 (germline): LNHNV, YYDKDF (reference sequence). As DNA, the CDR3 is TGTGCCACCAGCAGGCAGGGGGCTCGTCAGCCCCAGCATTTT. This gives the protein CATSRQGARQPQHF.

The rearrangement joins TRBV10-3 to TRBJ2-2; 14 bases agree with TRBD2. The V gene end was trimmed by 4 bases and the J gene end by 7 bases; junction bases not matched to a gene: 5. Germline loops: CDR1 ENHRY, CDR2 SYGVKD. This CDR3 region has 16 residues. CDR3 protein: CAISGLAGGPGGELFF. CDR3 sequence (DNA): TGTGCCATCAGTGGACTAGCGGGAGGGCCCGGCGGGGAGCTGTTTTTT.

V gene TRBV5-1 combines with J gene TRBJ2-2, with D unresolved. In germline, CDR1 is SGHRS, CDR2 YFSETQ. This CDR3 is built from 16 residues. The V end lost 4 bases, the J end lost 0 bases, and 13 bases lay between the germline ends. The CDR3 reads CASSPDGMANTGELFF. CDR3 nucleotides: TGCGCCAGCAGCCCTGACGGTATGGCGAACACCGGGGAGCTGTTTTTT.

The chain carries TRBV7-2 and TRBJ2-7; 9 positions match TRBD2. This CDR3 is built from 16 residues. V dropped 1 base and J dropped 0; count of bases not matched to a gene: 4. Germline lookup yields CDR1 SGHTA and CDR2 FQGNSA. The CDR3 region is CASSLDRTSVSYEQYF. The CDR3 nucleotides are TGTGCCAGCAGCTTAGATAGGACTAGCGTCTCCTACGAGCAGTACTTC.

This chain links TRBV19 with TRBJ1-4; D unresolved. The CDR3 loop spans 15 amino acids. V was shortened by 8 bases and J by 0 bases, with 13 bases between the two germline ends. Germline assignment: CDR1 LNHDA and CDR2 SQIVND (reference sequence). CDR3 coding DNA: TGTGCCAGTCAGGCTCGTACCGCAACTAATGAAAAACTGTTTTTT. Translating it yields CASQARTATNEKLFF.

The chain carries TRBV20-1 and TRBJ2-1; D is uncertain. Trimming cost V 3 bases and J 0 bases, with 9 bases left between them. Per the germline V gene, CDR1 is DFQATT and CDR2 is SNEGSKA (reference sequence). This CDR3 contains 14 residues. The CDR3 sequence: CSASSLSSYNEQFF. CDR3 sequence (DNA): TGCAGTGCTAGTAGCCTTAGCTCCTACAATGAGCAGTTCTTC.

The CDR3: CATSDSWGRGQGYAGYTF. Written as DNA, the CDR3 is TGTGCCACCAGTGATTCCTGGGGTAGGGGACAGGGGTACGCTGGCTACACCTTC. The rearrangement uses TRBV24-1 and TRBJ1-2, with TRBD1 identical over 10 bases. Germline CDR1 and CDR2: KGHDR and SFDVKD. Trimming at V came to 2 bases and at J to 7 bases, leaving 15 bases not matched to a gene. This CDR3 has 18 residues.

The CDR3 spells CASSHRDAGTYEQYF. The CDR3 region has the DNA TGTGCCAGCAGCCACCGGGACGCAGGTACCTACGAGCAGTACTTC. The chain links TRBV6-5 to TRBJ2-7; the D call may be TRBD1 or TRBD2 (5 bases each). The CDR3 totals 15 residues. Germline V CDR1 and CDR2: MNHEY, SVGAGI. V lost 6 bases, J lost 2 bases, and 17 bases lay in between.

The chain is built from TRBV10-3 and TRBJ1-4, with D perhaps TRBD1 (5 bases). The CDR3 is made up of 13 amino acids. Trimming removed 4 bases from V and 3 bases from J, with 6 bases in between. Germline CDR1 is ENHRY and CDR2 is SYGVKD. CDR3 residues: CAISAGSNEKLFF. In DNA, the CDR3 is TGTGCCATCAGTGCAGGGTCTAATGAAAAACTGTTTTTT.

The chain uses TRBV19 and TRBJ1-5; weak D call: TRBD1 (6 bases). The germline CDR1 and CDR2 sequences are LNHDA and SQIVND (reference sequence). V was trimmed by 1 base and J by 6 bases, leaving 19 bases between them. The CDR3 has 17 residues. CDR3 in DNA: TGTGCCAGTAGTATAGCGGCCCCACAGGGTTCGGGTCAGCCCCAGCATTTT. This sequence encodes CASSIAAPQGSGQPQHF.

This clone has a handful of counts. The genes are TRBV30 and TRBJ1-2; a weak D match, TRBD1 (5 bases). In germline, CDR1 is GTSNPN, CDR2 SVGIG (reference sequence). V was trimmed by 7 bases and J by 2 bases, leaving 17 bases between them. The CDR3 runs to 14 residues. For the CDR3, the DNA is TGTGCCTCGGGTAGGGGAGGAGGAAACTATGGCTACACCTTC. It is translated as CASGRGGGNYGYTF.

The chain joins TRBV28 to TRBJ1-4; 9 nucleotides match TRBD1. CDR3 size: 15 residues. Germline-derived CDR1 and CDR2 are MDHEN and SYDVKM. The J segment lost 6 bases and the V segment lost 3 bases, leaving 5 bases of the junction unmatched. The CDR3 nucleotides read TGTGCCAGCAGTTTGTACAGGGGGCCCGATGAAAAACTGTTTTTT. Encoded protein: CASSLYRGPDEKLFF.

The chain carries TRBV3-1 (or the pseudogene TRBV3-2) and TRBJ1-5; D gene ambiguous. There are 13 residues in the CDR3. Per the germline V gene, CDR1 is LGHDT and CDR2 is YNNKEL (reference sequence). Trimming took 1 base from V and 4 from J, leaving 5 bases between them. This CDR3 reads CASSQGPNQPQHF. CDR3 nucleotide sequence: TGTGCCAGCAGCCAAGGGCCAAATCAGCCCCAGCATTTT.

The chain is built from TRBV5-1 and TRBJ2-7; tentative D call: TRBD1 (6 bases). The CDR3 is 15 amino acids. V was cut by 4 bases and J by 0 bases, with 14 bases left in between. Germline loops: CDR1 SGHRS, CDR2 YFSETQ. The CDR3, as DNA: TGCGCCAGCAGCACCCAGACAGGAAGCTCCTACGAGCAGTACTTC. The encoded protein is CASSTQTGSSYEQYF.

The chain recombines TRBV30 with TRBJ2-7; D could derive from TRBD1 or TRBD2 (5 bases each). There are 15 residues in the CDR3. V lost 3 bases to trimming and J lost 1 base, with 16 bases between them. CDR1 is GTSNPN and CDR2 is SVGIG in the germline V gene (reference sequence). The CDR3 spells CAWSRPGTGSYEQYF. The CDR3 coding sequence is TGTGCCTGGAGCCGTCCCGGGACGGGATCCTACGAGCAGTACTTC.

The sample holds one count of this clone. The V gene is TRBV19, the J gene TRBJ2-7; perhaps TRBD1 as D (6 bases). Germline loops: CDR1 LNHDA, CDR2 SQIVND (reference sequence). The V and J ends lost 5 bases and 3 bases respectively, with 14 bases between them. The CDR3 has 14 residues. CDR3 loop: CASSPGQGFYEQYF. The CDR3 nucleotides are TGTGCCAGTAGTCCGGGACAAGGCTTCTACGAGCAGTACTTC.

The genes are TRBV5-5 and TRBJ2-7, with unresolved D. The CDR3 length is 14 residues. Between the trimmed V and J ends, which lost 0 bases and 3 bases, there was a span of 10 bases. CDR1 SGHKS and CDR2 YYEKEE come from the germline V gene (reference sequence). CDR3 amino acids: CASSLVGLNYEQYF. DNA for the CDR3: TGTGCCAGCAGCTTGGTTGGGTTGAACTACGAGCAGTACTTC.

CDR3 amino acids: CASSLEGGQGFNEQFF. The CDR3 region has the DNA TGTGCCAGCAGCTTAGAGGGGGGACAGGGGTTCAATGAGCAGTTCTTC. This chain joins TRBV11-3 and TRBJ2-1; TRBD1 aligns across 10 bases. After removal of 0 bases from V and 6 bases from J, the junction contained 5 bases not matched to a gene. From germline, CDR1 is SGHNT and CDR2 YENEEA. CDR3 length equals 16 residues.

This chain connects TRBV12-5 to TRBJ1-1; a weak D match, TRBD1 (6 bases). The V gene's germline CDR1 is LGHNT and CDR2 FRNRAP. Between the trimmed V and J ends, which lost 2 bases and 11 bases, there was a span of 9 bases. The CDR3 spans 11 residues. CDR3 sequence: CASGLRDIAFF. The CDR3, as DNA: TGTGCTAGTGGTTTGCGGGACATTGCTTTCTTT.

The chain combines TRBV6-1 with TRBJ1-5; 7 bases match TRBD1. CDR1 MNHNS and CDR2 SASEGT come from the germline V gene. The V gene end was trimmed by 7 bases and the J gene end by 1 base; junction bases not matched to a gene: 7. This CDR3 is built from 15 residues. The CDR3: CASTTRGPSNQPQHF. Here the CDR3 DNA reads TGTGCCAGCACTACTAGGGGGCCCAGCAATCAGCCCCAGCATTTT.

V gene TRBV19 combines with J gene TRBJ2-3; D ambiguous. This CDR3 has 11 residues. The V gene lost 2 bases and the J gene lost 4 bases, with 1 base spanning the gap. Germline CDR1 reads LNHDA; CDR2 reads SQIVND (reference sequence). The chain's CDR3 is CASSISDTQYF. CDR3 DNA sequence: TGTGCCAGTAGTATATCAGATACGCAGTATTTT.

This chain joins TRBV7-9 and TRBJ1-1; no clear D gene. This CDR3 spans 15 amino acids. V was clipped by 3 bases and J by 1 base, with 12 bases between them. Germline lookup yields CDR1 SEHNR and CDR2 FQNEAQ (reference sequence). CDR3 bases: TGTGCCAGCAGCTTCACTAACCAGAGGAACACTGAAGCTTTCTTT. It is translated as CASSFTNQRNTEAFF.

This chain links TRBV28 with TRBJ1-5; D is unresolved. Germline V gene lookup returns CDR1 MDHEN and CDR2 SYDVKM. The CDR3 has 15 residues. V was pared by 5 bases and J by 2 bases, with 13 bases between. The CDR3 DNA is TGTGCCAGCAGTGTCATGAGGTTAGGCAATCAGCCCCAGCATTTT. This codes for CASSVMRLGNQPQHF. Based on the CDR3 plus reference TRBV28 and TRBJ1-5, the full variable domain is DVKVTQSSRYLVKRTGEKVFLECVQDMDHENMFWYRQDPGLGLRLIYFSYDVKMKEKGDIPEGYSVSREKKERFSLILESASTNQTSMYLCASSVMRLGNQPQHFGDGTRLSIL.

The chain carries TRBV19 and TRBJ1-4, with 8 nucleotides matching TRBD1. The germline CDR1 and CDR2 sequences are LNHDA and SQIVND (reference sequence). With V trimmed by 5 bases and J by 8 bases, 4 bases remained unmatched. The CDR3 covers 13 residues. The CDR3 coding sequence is TGTGCCAGTAGTGGACAGGGTCTAGAAAAACTGTTTTTT. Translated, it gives CASSGQGLEKLFF.

The CDR3 DNA reads TGTGCCAGTAGTATGGTAGGGGAGAATGAGCAGTTCTTC. Its translation: CASSMVGENEQFF. V is TRBV19 and J is TRBJ2-1; D might be TRBD1 or TRBD2, each matching 5 bases. The CDR3 contains 13 residues. V was trimmed by 3 bases and J by 7 bases, leaving 10 bases between them. Germline CDR1 reads LNHDA; CDR2 reads SQIVND (reference sequence).